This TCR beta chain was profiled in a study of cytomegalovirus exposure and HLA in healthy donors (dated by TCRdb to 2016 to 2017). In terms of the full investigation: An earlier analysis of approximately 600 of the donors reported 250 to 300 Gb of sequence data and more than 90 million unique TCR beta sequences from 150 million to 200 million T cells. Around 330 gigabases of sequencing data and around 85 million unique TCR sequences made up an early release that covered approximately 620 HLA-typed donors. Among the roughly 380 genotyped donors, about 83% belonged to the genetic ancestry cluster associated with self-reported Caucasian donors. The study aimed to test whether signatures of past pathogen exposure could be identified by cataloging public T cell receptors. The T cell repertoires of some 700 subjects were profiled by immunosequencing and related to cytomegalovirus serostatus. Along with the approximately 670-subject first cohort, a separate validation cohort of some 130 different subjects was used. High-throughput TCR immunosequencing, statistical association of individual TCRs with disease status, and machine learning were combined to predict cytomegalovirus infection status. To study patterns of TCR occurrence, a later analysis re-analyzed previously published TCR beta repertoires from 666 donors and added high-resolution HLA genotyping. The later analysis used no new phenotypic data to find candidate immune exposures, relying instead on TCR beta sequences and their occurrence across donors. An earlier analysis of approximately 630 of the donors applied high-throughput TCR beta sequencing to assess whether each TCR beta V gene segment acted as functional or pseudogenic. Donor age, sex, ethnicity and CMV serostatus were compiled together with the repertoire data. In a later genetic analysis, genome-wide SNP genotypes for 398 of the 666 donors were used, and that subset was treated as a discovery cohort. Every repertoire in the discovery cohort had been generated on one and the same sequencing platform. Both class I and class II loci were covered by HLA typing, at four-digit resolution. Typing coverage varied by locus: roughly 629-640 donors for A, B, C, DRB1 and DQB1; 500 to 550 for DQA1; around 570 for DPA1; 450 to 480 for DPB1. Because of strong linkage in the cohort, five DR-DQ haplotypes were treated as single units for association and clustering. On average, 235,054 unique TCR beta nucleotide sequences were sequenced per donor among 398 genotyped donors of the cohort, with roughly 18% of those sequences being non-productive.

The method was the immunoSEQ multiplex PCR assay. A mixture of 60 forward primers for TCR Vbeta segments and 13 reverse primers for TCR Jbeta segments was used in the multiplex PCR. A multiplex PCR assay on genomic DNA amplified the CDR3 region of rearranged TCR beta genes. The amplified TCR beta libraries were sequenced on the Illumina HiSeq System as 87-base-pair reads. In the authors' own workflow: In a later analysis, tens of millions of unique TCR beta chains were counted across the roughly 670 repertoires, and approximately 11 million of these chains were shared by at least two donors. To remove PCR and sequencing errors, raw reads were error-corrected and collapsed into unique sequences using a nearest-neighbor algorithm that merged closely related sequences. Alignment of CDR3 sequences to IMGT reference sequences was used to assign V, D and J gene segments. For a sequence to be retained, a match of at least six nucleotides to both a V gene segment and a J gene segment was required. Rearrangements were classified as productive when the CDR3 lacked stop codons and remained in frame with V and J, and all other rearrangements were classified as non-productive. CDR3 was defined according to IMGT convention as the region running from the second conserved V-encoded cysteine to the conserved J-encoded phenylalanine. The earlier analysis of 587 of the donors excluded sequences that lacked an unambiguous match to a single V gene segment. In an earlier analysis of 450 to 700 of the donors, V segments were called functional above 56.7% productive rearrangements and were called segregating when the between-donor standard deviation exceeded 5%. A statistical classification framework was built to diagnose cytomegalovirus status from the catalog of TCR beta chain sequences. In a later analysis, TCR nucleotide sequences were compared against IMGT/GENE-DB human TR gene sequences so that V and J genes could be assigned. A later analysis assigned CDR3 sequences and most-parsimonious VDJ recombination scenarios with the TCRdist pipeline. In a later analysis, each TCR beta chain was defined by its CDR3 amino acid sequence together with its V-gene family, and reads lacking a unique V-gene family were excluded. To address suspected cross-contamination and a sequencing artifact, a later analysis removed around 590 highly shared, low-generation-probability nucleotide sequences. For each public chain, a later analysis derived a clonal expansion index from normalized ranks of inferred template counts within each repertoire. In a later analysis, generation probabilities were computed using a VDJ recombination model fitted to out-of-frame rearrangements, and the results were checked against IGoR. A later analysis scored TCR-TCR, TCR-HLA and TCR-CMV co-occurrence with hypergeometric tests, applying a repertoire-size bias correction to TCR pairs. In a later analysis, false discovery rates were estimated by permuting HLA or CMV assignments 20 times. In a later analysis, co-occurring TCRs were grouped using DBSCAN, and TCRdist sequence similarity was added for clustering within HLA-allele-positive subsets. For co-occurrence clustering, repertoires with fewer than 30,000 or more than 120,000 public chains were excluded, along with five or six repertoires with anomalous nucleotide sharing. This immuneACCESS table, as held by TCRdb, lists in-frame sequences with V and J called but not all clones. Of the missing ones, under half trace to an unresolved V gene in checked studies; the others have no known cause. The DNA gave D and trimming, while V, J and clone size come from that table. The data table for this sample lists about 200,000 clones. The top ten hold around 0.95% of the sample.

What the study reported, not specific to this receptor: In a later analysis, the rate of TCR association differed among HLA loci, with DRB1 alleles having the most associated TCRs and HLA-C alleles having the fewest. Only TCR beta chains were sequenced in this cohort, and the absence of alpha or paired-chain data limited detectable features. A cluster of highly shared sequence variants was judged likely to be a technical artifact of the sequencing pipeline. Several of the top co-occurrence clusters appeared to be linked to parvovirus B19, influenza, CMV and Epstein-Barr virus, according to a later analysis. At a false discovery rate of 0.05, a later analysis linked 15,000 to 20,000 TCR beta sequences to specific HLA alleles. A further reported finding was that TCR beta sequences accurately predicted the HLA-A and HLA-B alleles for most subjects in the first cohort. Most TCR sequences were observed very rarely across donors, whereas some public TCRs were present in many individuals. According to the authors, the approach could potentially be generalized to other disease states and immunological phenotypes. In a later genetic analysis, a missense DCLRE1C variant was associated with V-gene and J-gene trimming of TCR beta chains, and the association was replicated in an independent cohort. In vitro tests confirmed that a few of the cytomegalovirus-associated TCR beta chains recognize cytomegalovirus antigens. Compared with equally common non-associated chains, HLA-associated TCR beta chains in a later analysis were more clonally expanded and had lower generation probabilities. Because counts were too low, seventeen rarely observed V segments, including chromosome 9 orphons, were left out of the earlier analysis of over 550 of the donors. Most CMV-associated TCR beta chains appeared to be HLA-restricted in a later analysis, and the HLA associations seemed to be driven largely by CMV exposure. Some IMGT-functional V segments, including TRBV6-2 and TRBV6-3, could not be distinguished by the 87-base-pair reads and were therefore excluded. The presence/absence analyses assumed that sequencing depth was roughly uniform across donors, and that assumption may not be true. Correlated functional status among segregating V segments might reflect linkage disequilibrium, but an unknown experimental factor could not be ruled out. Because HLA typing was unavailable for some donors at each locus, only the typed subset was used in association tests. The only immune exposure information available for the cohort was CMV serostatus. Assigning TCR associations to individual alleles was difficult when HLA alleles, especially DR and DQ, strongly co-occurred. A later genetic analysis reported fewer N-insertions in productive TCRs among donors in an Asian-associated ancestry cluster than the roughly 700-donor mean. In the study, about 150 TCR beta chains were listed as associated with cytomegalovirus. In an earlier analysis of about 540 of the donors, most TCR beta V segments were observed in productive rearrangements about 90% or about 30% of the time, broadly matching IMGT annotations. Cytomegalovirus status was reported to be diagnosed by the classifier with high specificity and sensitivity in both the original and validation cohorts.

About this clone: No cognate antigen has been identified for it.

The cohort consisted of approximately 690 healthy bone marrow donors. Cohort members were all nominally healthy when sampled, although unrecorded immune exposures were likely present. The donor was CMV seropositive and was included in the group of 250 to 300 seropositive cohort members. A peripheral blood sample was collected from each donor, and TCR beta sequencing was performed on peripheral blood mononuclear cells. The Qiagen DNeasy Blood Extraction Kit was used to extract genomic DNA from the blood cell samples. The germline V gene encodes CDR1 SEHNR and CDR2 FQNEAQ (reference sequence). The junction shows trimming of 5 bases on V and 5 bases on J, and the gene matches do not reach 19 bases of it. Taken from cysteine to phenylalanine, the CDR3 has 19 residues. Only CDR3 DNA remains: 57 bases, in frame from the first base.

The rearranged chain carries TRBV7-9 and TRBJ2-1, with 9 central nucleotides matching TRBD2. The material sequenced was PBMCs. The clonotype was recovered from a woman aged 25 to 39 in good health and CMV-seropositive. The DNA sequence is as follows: TGTGCCAGCAGCCAACAGTGGGGGGAAATAGCGGGAGCGAACAATGAGCAGTTCTTC. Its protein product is CASSQQWGEIAGANNEQFF.